A single T cell receptor beta chain is shown here with its context. No antigen is known for it. TCRdb reprocessed the 5' RACE reads, with one entry per CDR3 protein and no DNA. The specimen's table records about 380,000 distinct CDR3 sequences. This entry belongs to a study of monozygotic twins with inflammatory bowel disease. Study results and limitations: Twin concordance left repertoire similarity unchanged, with limited power a possible explanation for this lack of difference.

CDR3 length: 14 residues. Germline V lookup: CDR1 SGHTA, CDR2 FQGNSA. This sequence joins TRBV7-2 and TRBJ2-5; TCRdb's D call of TRBD1 is untestable without DNA. This clonotype originated in a human donor with ulcerative colitis or Crohn's disease, or a healthy co-twin of an affected twin (not recorded which). Input material: blood. The CDR3 loop is CASSSAGEWKTQYF.